This TCR beta chain was profiled in a study of CD8 T cells in Susac syndrome. Negative isolation yielded CD8+ and CD4+ T cells; FACS enriched TEMRA cells. A quantity of roughly 0.5 to 1 ug RNA underwent reverse transcription using random hexamers. The method of amplification for TCR beta CDR3 was immunoSEQ multiplex PCR, covering 54 Vbeta and 13 Jbeta. One entry per CDR3 protein, called by TCRdb with MiXCR from the immunoSEQ multiplex PCR reads. Seen here are about 120,000 distinct CDR3 sequences, approximately 96% observed once, and the top ten hold 0.2% to 0.25%. This CDR3 is 12 amino acids long. CDR1 DFQATT and CDR2 SNEGSKA come from the germline V gene (reference sequence). The V gene lost 1 base and the J gene lost 6 bases, with 10 bases spanning the gap.

The V call is TRBV20-1, the J call TRBJ2-7; tentatively, D is TRBD1 (5 bases). The sequence came from a human donor with Susac syndrome. Sequenced input: CD8+ T cells from PBMCs. CDR3 sequence (DNA): TGCAGTGCTAGAGGGGGCAACGGCGAGCAGTACTTC. It is translated as CSARGGNGEQYF.